A selection of T cell receptor beta chains follows, all from one sample in a study of cytomegalovirus exposure and HLA in healthy donors. Sequenced by immunoSEQ multiplex PCR; TCRdb stores in-frame clones only, minus some. The repertoire holds tens of thousands of clones, approximately 80% seen once, with just under 3% in the top ten. Material: PBMCs. The receptor set was obtained from a woman aged 25 to 39 in good health and CMV-seronegative. Both conserved end residues are part of each CDR3. D genes are given only for firm matches. Clone size, where shown, is once, few, many, or a class for clones that have expanded.

abundance: -
v_gene: TRBV5-4
d_gene: -
j_gene: TRBJ1-1
CDR3aa: CASSWRQKRTEAFF
CDR3nt: TGTGCCAGCAGCTGGCGACAGAAACGGACTGAAGCTTTCTTT

abundance: -
v_gene: TRBV7-7
d_gene: -
j_gene: TRBJ2-1
CDR3aa: CASSLVADPYNEQFF
CDR3nt: TGTGCTAGCAGCTTAGTTGCGGATCCCTACAATGAGCAGTTCTTC

abundance: few
v_gene: TRBV5-4
d_gene: TRBD1
j_gene: TRBJ1-6
CDR3aa: CASSIPGGNSPLHF
CDR3nt: TGTGCCAGCAGCATCCCAGGGGGTAATTCACCCCTCCACTTT

abundance: -
v_gene: TRBV19
d_gene: TRBD1
j_gene: TRBJ1-2
CDR3aa: CASSMTGGHGYTF
CDR3nt: TGTGCCAGTAGTATGACAGGGGGCCATGGCTACACCTTC

abundance: few
v_gene: TRBV18
d_gene: TRBD1
j_gene: TRBJ1-2
CDR3aa: CASSPGTGDYGYTF
CDR3nt: TGTGCCAGCTCACCAGGGACAGGGGACTATGGCTACACCTTC

abundance: -
v_gene: TRBV19
d_gene: TRBD1
j_gene: TRBJ2-7
CDR3aa: CASSIDDRGYDEQYF
CDR3nt: TGTGCCAGTAGTATAGATGACAGGGGTTACGACGAGCAGTACTTC

abundance: -
v_gene: TRBV6-5
d_gene: -
j_gene: TRBJ1-2
CDR3aa: CASSYSRRGPFYGYTF
CDR3nt: TGTGCCAGCAGTTACTCCCGTAGAGGGCCGTTCTATGGCTACACCTTC

abundance: -
v_gene: TRBV4-1
d_gene: TRBD1
j_gene: TRBJ1-3
CDR3aa: CASSPIGQAGNTIYF
CDR3nt: TGCGCCAGCAGCCCGATTGGACAGGCTGGAAACACCATATATTTT

abundance: -
v_gene: TRBV5-6
d_gene: -
j_gene: TRBJ1-1
CDR3aa: CASSPYRKQGRNTEAFF
CDR3nt: TGTGCCAGCAGCCCATATCGCAAACAGGGTAGGAACACTGAAGCTTTCTTT

abundance: -
v_gene: TRBV5-1
d_gene: -
j_gene: TRBJ1-1
CDR3aa: CASSLAGLGTEAFF
CDR3nt: TGCGCCAGCAGCTTGGCAGGCCTTGGCACTGAAGCTTTCTTT

abundance: -
v_gene: TRBV5-6
d_gene: -
j_gene: TRBJ1-1
CDR3aa: CASSLYFPGRAFF
CDR3nt: TGTGCCAGCAGCTTGTACTTCCCGGGAAGGGCTTTCTTT

abundance: -
v_gene: TRBV5-5
d_gene: TRBD1
j_gene: TRBJ2-3
CDR3aa: CASSLSGQGSTDTQYF
CDR3nt: TGTGCCAGCAGCTTGTCGGGACAGGGAAGCACAGATACGCAGTATTTT

abundance: -
v_gene: TRBV15
d_gene: -
j_gene: TRBJ1-2
CDR3aa: CATHPGGARDGYTF
CDR3nt: TGTGCCACCCACCCGGGGGGGGCGCGGGATGGCTACACCTTC

abundance: -
v_gene: TRBV10-1
d_gene: TRBD1
j_gene: TRBJ1-1
CDR3aa: CARRTGTNTEAFF
CDR3nt: TGCGCCAGGAGGACAGGGACAAACACTGAAGCTTTCTTT

abundance: -
v_gene: TRBV6-5
d_gene: TRBD1
j_gene: TRBJ1-1
CDR3aa: CASSSDRTTEAFF
CDR3nt: TGTGCCAGCAGTTCGGACAGGACAACTGAAGCTTTCTTT